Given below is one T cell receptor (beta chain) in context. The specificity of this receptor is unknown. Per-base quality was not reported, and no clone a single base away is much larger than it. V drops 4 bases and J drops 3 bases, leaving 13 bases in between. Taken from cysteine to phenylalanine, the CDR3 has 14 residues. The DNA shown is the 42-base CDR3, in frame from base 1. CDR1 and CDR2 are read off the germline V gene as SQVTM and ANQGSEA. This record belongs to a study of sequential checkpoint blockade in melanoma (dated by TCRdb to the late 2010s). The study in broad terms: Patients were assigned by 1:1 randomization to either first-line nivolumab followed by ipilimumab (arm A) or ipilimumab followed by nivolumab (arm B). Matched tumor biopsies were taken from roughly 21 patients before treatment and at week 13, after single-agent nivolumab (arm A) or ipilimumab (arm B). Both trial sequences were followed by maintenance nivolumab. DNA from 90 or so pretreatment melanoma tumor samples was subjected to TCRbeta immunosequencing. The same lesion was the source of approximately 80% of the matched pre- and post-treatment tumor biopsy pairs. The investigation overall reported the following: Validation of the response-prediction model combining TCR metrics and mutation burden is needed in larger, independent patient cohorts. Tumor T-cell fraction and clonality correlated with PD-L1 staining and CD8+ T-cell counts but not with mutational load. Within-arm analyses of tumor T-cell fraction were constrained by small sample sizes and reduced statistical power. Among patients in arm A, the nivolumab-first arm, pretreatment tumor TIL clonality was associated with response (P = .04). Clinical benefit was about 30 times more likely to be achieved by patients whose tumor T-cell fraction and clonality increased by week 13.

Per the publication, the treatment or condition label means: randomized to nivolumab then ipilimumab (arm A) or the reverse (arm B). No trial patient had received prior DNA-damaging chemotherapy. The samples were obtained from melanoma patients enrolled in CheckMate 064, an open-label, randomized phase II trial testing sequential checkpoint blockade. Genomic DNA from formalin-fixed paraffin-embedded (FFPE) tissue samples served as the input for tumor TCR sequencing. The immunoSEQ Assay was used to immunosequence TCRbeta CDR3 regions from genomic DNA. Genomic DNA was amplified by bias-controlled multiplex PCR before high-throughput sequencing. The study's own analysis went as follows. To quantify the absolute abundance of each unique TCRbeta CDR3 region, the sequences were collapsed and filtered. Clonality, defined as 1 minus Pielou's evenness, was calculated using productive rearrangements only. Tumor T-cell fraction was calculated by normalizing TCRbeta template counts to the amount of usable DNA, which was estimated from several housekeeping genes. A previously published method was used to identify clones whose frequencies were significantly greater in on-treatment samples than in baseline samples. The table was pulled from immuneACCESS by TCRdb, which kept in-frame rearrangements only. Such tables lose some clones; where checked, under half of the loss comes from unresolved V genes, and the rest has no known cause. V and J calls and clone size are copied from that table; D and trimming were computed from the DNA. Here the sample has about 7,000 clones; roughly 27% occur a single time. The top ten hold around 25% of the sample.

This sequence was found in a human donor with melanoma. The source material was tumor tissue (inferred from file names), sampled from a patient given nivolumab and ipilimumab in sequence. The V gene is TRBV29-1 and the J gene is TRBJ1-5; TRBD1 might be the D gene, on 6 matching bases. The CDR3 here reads CSVGEQGYNQPQHF. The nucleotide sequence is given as TGCAGCGTTGGGGAACAGGGCTACAATCAGCCCCAGCATTTT.